A selection of T cell receptor beta chains follows, all from one sample in a study of OX40 agonist ivuxolimab in advanced cancers. Here immunoSEQ multiplex PCR was the method, and the copy in TCRdb shows in-frame clones only, minus some. The sample has under 20,000 clones; less than 90% are singletons. The sequenced sample was CD4+ or CD8+ T cells sorted from blood, obtained in a trial of the OX40 agonist ivuxolimab. The receptor set was obtained from an adult with an advanced solid tumor such as melanoma, head and neck, liver or kidney cancer. Both conserved end residues are part of each CDR3. Some rows have no size entry. The others give once, few or many, or a class for an expanded clone.

size: .
length: 13
J: TRBJ2-7
V: TRBV23-1
CDR3: CASSPRAIYEQYF

size: once
length: 14
J: TRBJ2-7
V: TRBV6-1
CDR3: CASSEWGRGDEQYF

size: few
length: 14
J: TRBJ2-7
V: TRBV21-1
CDR3: CASSPRDGAYEQYF

size: .
length: 16
J: TRBJ2-2
V: TRBV7-9
CDR3: CASSFSGTGSGGELFF

size: .
length: 18
J: TRBJ2-6
V: TRBV29-1
CDR3: CSVLGTSGGDSGANVLTF

size: .
length: 15
J: TRBJ2-1
V: TRBV29-1
CDR3: CSVLGTSVVYNEQFF

size: .
length: 15
J: .
V: TRBV7-6
CDR3: CASSLARAAAYEQYF

size: .
length: 16
J: TRBJ2-7
V: TRBV15
CDR3: CATSRDAASPIYEQYF

size: .
length: 12
J: TRBJ2-7
V: TRBV5-1
CDR3: CASSPGTGEEYF

size: .
length: 13
J: TRBJ1-1
V: TRBV5-1
CDR3: CASSLDRPPGAFF

size: .
length: 15
J: TRBJ2-1
V: TRBV27
CDR3: CASSLKGPSYNEQFF

size: .
length: 12
J: TRBJ2-7
V: TRBV19
CDR3: CATGTSGPEQYF

size: .
length: 13
J: TRBJ2-2
V: TRBV7-3
CDR3: CASSLGTPGELFF

size: .
length: 16
J: TRBJ2-1
V: TRBV25-1
CDR3: CASSEPAGVGYNEQFF

size: .
length: 14
J: TRBJ1-2
V: TRBV5-8
CDR3: CASSKRTGLFGYTF

size: .
length: 15
J: TRBJ1-6
V: TRBV5-5
CDR3: CASSLAEQGQSPLHF

size: .
length: 15
J: TRBJ2-1
V: TRBV6-6
CDR3: CASSRGTSGESEQFF

size: once
length: 17
J: TRBJ2-6
V: TRBV10-2
CDR3: CASSDDRGGSGANVLTF

size: few
length: 12
J: TRBJ1-1
V: TRBV4-1
CDR3: CASSQHGVEAFF

size: .
length: 16
J: TRBJ2-5
V: TRBV7-9
CDR3: CASSLPPDSAWGTQYF

size: .
length: 14
J: TRBJ2-7
V: TRBV6-5
CDR3: CASSLHRIPYEQYF

size: .
length: 13
J: TRBJ1-1
V: TRBV19
CDR3: CASSMSVNTEAFF